Following are 25 T cell receptor beta chains from one sample sequenced in a study of blood T cell repertoires in COVID-19. TCRdb's table, derived via immunoSEQ multiplex PCR, lists solely in-frame clones and lacks some. The sample has 150,000 to 160,000 clones; more than 80% are singletons. The sequenced sample consisted of peripheral blood. These receptors came from a woman in her 40s with acute or convalescent COVID-19.

The chain combines TRBV7-9 with TRBJ1-5; 7 nucleotides agree with TRBD1. V dropped 5 bases and J dropped 1; count of bases not matched to a gene: 11. CDR1 is SEHNR, CDR2 FQNEAQ, per germline (reference sequence). This CDR3 contains 17 residues. The CDR3 sequence: CASSDQPYRGSNQPQHF. For the CDR3, the DNA is TGTGCCAGCAGCGACCAGCCCTACAGGGGAAGCAATCAGCCCCAGCATTTT.

The chain employs TRBV5-1 and TRBJ1-2; possibly TRBD1 for D (6 bases). Germline CDR1 reads SGHRS; CDR2 reads YFSETQ. This CDR3 has 15 amino acids. The germline V and J ends were trimmed by 0 bases and 0 bases, with 9 bases remaining between them. Written as DNA, the CDR3 is TGCGCCAGCAGCTTGGATAACAGGGCTAACTATGGCTACACCTTC. This encodes CASSLDNRANYGYTF.

This chain joins TRBV28 and TRBJ1-1, with unresolved D. Germline values: CDR1 MDHEN, CDR2 SYDVKM. The CDR3 is 15 amino acids. With 3 bases removed from V and 4 bases from J, the gap between germline ends came to 15 bases. This CDR3 reads CASSFYTTGSTEAFF. In DNA form, the CDR3 reads TGTGCCAGCAGTTTCTACACTACCGGCAGCACTGAAGCTTTCTTT.

The rearrangement links TRBV5-6 to TRBJ1-3; 9 bases fit TRBD1. Germline trimming cut 0 bases from V and 4 bases from J; bases unmatched to any gene: 11. The germline V gene encodes CDR1 SGHDT and CDR2 YYEEEE. This CDR3 is built from 18 residues. Written as DNA, the CDR3 is TGTGCCAGCAGCTTGGGACTCCCGGGACAGGGATCGGGAAACACCATATATTTT. Amino acid sequence: CASSLGLPGQGSGNTIYF.

The chain combines TRBV27 with TRBJ2-3, with 9 bases aligning to TRBD2. There are 17 residues in the CDR3. From germline, CDR1 is MNHEY and CDR2 SMNVEV (reference sequence). With 6 bases clipped from V and 4 bases from J, the junction kept 14 bases outside the gene matches. CDR3 nucleotides: TGTGCCAGCAGGTCGGGACTAGCACTTTCTTTGCCAGATACGCAGTATTTT. It is translated as CASRSGLALSLPDTQYF.

This chain joins TRBV21-1 and TRBJ1-2; no check of the table's D call, TRBD1, against the DNA was made. TRBV21-1 is flagged as a pseudogene. This CDR3 has 14 amino acids. This CDR3 is CASSTQEVPYGYTF. In DNA form, the CDR3 reads TGTGCCAGCAGCACTCAGGAAGTACCCTATGGCTACACCTTC.

V usage is TRBV11-2 and J usage is TRBJ2-4; D gene unclear. The germline CDR1 and CDR2 sequences are SGHAT and FQNNGV. The CDR3 totals 15 residues. V lost 1 base and J 6 bases, leaving 13 bases between the germline ends. The CDR3 nucleotides are TGTGCCAGCAGCTTAGGGGCCAGTTCAATAAACATTCAGTACTTC. This sequence encodes CASSLGASSINIQYF.

The V and J genes are TRBV5-6 and TRBJ1-4, with a weak D call TRBD1 (5 bases). With 1 base removed from V and 6 bases from J, the gap between germline ends came to 7 bases. CDR3 length: 13 amino acids. Per the germline V gene, CDR1 is SGHDT and CDR2 is YYEEEE. CDR3: CASSLQGDEKLFF. Written as DNA, the CDR3 is TGTGCCAGCAGCTTGCAGGGCGATGAAAAACTGTTTTTT.

The genes are TRBV5-1 and TRBJ1-1; TRBD1 matches at 8 bases. J was trimmed by 4 bases and V by 4 bases; bases with no gene match: 9. The CDR3 covers 15 residues. Per germline, CDR1 SGHRS and CDR2 YFSETQ. The CDR3 sequence: CASSPGQGLGTEAFF. CDR3 DNA sequence: TGCGCCAGCAGCCCTGGACAGGGCCTCGGCACTGAAGCTTTCTTT.

The chain has TRBV27 and TRBJ2-7, with 7 bases lining up with TRBD1. With 4 bases clipped from V and 2 bases from J, the junction kept 5 bases outside the gene matches. The CDR3 has 14 amino acids. The germline CDR1 and CDR2 sequences are MNHEY and SMNVEV (reference sequence). DNA for the CDR3: TGTGCCAGCAGTTCCGGGACAGAGACCTACGAGCAGTACTTC. Translating gives CASSSGTETYEQYF.

This chain links TRBV5-1 with TRBJ2-1, with 9 bases identical to TRBD2. V was clipped by 4 bases and J by 0 bases; unmatched bases: 8. This CDR3 region has 17 residues. Germline V gene data show CDR1 as SGHRS and CDR2 as YFSETQ. The CDR3 spells CASSPGLADSSYNEQFF. The CDR3 DNA follows: TGCGCCAGCAGCCCGGGACTAGCTGATAGCTCCTACAATGAGCAGTTCTTC.

This sequence joins TRBV24-1 and TRBJ2-3; perhaps TRBD2 as D (6 bases). This CDR3 is 15 amino acids long. Germline V lookup: CDR1 KGHDR, CDR2 SFDVKD. The V end lost 3 bases, the J end lost 2 bases, and 11 bases lay between the germline ends. The CDR3 sequence: CATSDRGAVTDTQYF. As DNA, the CDR3 is TGTGCCACCAGTGATCGCGGGGCGGTCACAGATACGCAGTATTTT.

The chain recombines TRBV5-1 with TRBJ1-6, with D possibly TRBD1 on 5 matching bases. In germline, CDR1 is SGHRS, CDR2 YFSETQ. V was cut by 0 bases and J by 10 bases, with 17 bases left in between. This CDR3 comprises 16 residues. DNA for the CDR3: TGCGCCAGCAGCTTGGCCTTCTCTACAGGACGCTCACCCCTCCACTTT. Residues: CASSLAFSTGRSPLHF.

The chain links TRBV9 to TRBJ2-3; TRBD2 aligns across 13 bases. Trimming at V came to 0 bases and at J to 0 bases, leaving 4 bases not matched to a gene. This CDR3 contains 18 residues. The germline gives CDR1 SGDLS, CDR2 YYNGEE. DNA of the CDR3: TGTGCCAGCAGCGTAGGGACTAGCGGGAGAGGGAGCACAGATACGCAGTATTTT. Its translation: CASSVGTSGRGSTDTQYF.

The chain has TRBV3-1 (or the pseudogene TRBV3-2) and TRBJ2-1, with D possibly TRBD1 on 5 matching bases. V lost 4 bases to trimming and J lost 7 bases, with 8 bases between them. The CDR3 runs 12 residues. Germline V lookup: CDR1 LGHDT, CDR2 YNNKEL (reference sequence). In nucleotides, the CDR3 is TGTGCCAGCAGCCGAGACAGAAATGAGCAGTTCTTC. This encodes CASSRDRNEQFF.

V is TRBV6-5 and J is TRBJ2-7; D is possibly TRBD2 (5 bases). The V gene lost 0 bases and the J gene lost 2 bases, with 14 bases spanning the gap. Germline values: CDR1 MNHEY, CDR2 SVGAGI. This CDR3 region has 16 residues. CDR3 nucleotides: TGTGCCAGCAGTTACTCTTTTGTTGCGACTACCTACGAGCAGTACTTC. This sequence encodes CASSYSFVATTYEQYF.

The V gene is TRBV15, the J gene TRBJ2-5; TRBD2 agrees at 11 bases. This CDR3 region has 17 residues. Germline V gives CDR1 LNHNV, CDR2 YYDKDF (reference sequence). Germline trimming cut 1 base from V and 5 bases from J; bases unmatched to any gene: 9. The CDR3 spells CATSRALFTSGSETQYF. The CDR3 coding sequence is TGTGCCACCAGCAGAGCGTTATTCACTAGCGGGAGTGAGACCCAGTACTTC. The full variable domain, rest sourced from reference TRBV15 and TRBJ2-5, is DAMVIQNPRYQVTQFGKPVTLSCSQTLNHNVMYWYQQKSSQAPKLLFHYYDKDFNNEADTPDNFQSRRPNTSFCFLDIRSPGLGDTAMYLCATSRALFTSGSETQYFGPGTRLLVL.

This chain uses TRBV4-2 with TRBJ2-1; TRBD2 is a possible D gene (5 bases). Trimming took 3 bases from V and 4 from J, leaving 19 bases between them. The germline V gene encodes CDR1 LGHNA and CDR2 YNFKEQ. The CDR3 loop spans 17 amino acids. The CDR3 bases are TGTGCCAGCAGCCATCCCAGAGGAGGAGTTCTATACAATGAGCAGTTCTTC. This gives the protein CASSHPRGGVLYNEQFF.

The J gene is TRBJ2-7, the V gene TRBV4-1, with 10 nucleotides matching TRBD2. V lost 5 bases, J lost 6 bases, and 10 bases stayed unmatched. The germline CDR1 and CDR2 sequences are MGHRA and YSYEKL. This CDR3 is built from 15 residues. The CDR3 reads CASSSSIAGGGEQYF. The DNA of the CDR3 is TGCGCCAGCAGCTCTTCGATAGCGGGGGGAGGCGAGCAGTACTTC.

The CDR3 reads CASSLQGTGGDEQFF. The CDR3, as DNA: TGTGCCAGCAGCTTACAGGGGACAGGGGGAGATGAGCAGTTCTTC. The chain couples TRBV7-9 to TRBJ2-1, with TRBD1 matching over 11 bases. This CDR3 has 15 amino acids. Germline CDR1 reads SEHNR; CDR2 reads FQNEAQ (reference sequence). The V and J ends lost 2 bases and 8 bases, in that order; junction bases with no gene match: 5.

Note on this clone: An end of the junction differs from the germline gene, which may be a read error. The CDR3 sequence is CASSLSSNSPLHF. DNA of the CDR3: TGCGCCAGCAGCTTGTCCTCTAATTCACCCCTCCACTTT. The chain couples TRBV5-1 to TRBJ1-6; D is undetermined. Germline V lookup: CDR1 SGHRS, CDR2 YFSETQ. The CDR3 has 13 residues.

The chain carries TRBV28 and TRBJ2-2; TRBD1 agrees at 9 bases. V lost 6 bases to trimming and J lost 8 bases; unmatched junction nucleotides: 7. Germline V lookup: CDR1 MDHEN, CDR2 SYDVKM. This CDR3 comprises 14 residues. The chain's CDR3 is CASRQQGAAGELFF. DNA for the CDR3: TGTGCCAGCAGACAACAGGGGGCGGCGGGGGAGCTGTTTTTT. The variable domain in full, with the rest retrieved from reference TRBV28 and TRBJ2-2, is DVKVTQSSRYLVKRTGEKVFLECVQDMDHENMFWYRQDPGLGLRLIYFSYDVKMKEKGDIPEGYSVSREKKERFSLILESASTNQTSMYLCASRQQGAAGELFFGEGSRLTVL.

The rearrangement uses TRBV10-3 and TRBJ2-3, with TRBD2 matching 14 bases. CDR3 length: 19 residues. Per germline, CDR1 ENHRY and CDR2 SYGVKD. V gave up 6 bases and J gave up 1 base; unmatched junction bases: 12. CDR3 sequence reads: CAIRGTSGGLMLGTDTQYF. In DNA, the CDR3 is TGTGCCATCAGGGGGACTAGCGGGGGACTTATGTTGGGCACAGATACGCAGTATTTT.

This clone showed up just a few times. The chain is built from TRBV7-7 and TRBJ2-1; 9 positions agree with TRBD1. Unmatched junction bases numbered 11, after V lost 5 bases and J lost 9 bases. Germline CDR1 SSHAT, CDR2 FNYEAQ (reference sequence). CDR3 length equals 15 residues. The CDR3 sequence: CASSQYGTGFTEQFF. CDR3 in DNA: TGTGCCAGCAGCCAGTACGGGACAGGGTTCACTGAGCAGTTCTTC.

In DNA, the CDR3 is TGCAGCGTTGAGGCCCAGAAATGGAACACTGAAGCTTTCTTT. It yields the protein CSVEAQKWNTEAFF. The chain uses TRBV29-1 and TRBJ1-1; D remains unclear. Trimming removed 3 bases from V and 1 base from J, with 12 bases in between. Germline CDR1 reads SQVTM; CDR2 reads ANQGSEA. The length of the CDR3 is 14 residues.